A selection of T cell receptor beta chains follows, all from one sample in a study of PD-L1 blockade in urothelial cancer. Here immunoSEQ multiplex PCR was the method, and the copy in TCRdb shows in-frame clones only, minus some. The table lists some 47,000 clones, approximately 82% of them singletons. This specimen was PBMCs, taken around atezolizumab (anti-PD-L1) treatment. The receptors come from a man in his 70s with urothelial cancer. Each CDR3 is given with its conserved first and last residue. D genes are given only for firm matches. Size tells how often a clone was seen (once, few, many) or the class of an expanded clone, and some rows leave it out.

TRBJ2-6 | - | 15 | - | TRBV5-1 | CASSGGQSGANVLTF | TGCGCCAGCAGCGGCGGACAGTCTGGGGCCAACGTCCTGACTTTC
TRBJ1-2 | - | 16 | - | TRBV5-1 | CASSLTGTTSRDGYTF | TGCGCCAGCAGCCTCACCGGGACAACCTCTAGGGATGGCTACACCTTC
TRBJ1-5 | - | 15 | - | TRBV6-1 | CASSLSGVPGQPQHF | TGTGCCAGCAGTCTTTCGGGGGTGCCCGGTCAGCCCCAGCATTTT
TRBJ2-1 | - | 14 | - | TRBV7-5 | CVRSDYRQGNEQFF | TGTGTCAGAAGCGACTACAGACAGGGCAATGAGCAGTTCTTC
TRBJ1-1 | - | 15 | - | TRBV29-1 | CSVDGTAAGYSEAFF | TGCAGCGTTGATGGTACGGCGGCGGGGTATAGTGAAGCTTTCTTT
TRBJ2-2 | - | 15 | TRBD2 | TRBV6-1 | CASREGLAATGELFF | TGTGCCAGCAGGGAGGGACTAGCGGCGACCGGGGAGCTGTTTTTT
TRBJ2-2 | - | 15 | TRBD2 | TRBV28 | CASSLAGGRAGELFF | TGTGCCAGCAGTTTAGCGGGAGGGCGGGCCGGGGAGCTGTTTTTT
TRBJ2-2 | - | 16 | - | TRBV5-4 | CASSLDGAWNTGELFF | TGTGCCAGCAGCTTGGATGGGGCCTGGAACACCGGGGAGCTGTTTTTT
TRBJ2-7 | - | 14 | - | TRBV7-9 | CASSLGLASYEQYF | TGTGCCAGCAGCTTGGGACTGGCCTCCTACGAGCAGTACTTC
TRBJ2-7 | many | 17 | TRBD2 | TRBV2 | CASSEPPGTSGRAEQYF | TGTGCCAGCAGTGAACCGCCCGGGACTAGCGGCCGGGCCGAGCAGTACTTC
TRBJ1-3 | - | 14 | - | TRBV9 | CASSSGTSGNTIYF | TGTGCCAGCAGCTCCGGGACATCTGGAAACACCATATATTTT
TRBJ2-5 | - | 15 | TRBD2 | TRBV9 | CASSRAGGPQETQYF | TGTGCCAGCAGCCGAGCGGGGGGGCCTCAAGAGACCCAGTACTTC
TRBJ1-1 | - | 16 | TRBD1 | TRBV5-1 | CASSPDGQGANTEAFF | TGCGCCAGCAGCCCCGACGGGCAGGGGGCGAACACTGAAGCTTTCTTT
TRBJ2-1 | - | 13 | - | TRBV18 | CASSPPSVDEQFF | TGTGCCAGCTCACCACCCTCGGTCGATGAGCAGTTCTTC
TRBJ2-5 | - | 14 | - | TRBV19 | CASTGGGLGETQYF | TGTGCCAGTACCGGCGGGGGCCTGGGGGAGACCCAGTACTTC
TRBJ2-5 | - | 16 | TRBD2 | TRBV5-4 | CASSGTSAGRRETQYF | TGTGCCAGCAGCGGCACTAGCGCAGGACGGCGGGAGACCCAGTACTTC
TRBJ2-1 | - | 14 | TRBD2 | TRBV19 | CASSQRERNNEQFF | TGTGCCAGTAGCCAGCGGGAGAGGAACAATGAGCAGTTCTTC
TRBJ2-7 | few | 15 | - | TRBV15 | CATSRDRQGRYEQYF | TGTGCCACCAGCAGAGACAGGCAGGGGCGTTACGAGCAGTACTTC
TRBJ2-1 | - | 16 | TRBD1 | TRBV28 | CASSLWDRGGINEQFF | TGTGCCAGCAGTTTATGGGACAGGGGGGGGATAAATGAGCAGTTCTTC
TRBJ1-5 | - | 15 | - | TRBV7-6 | CASTLGPDGNQPQHF | TGTGCCAGCACTTTGGGGCCAGATGGCAATCAGCCCCAGCATTTT
TRBJ1-4 | - | 12 | - | TRBV5-5 | CASSFRLEKLFF | TGTGCCAGCAGCTTCAGACTTGAAAAACTGTTTTTT
TRBJ2-7 | - | 18 | - | TRBV7-8 | CASSLAIVSARRTYEQYF | TGTGCCAGCAGCTTAGCGATAGTCTCGGCCAGGCGAACCTACGAGCAGTACTTC
TRBJ2-7 | once | 15 | - | TRBV7-2 | CASSFAPGTSYEQYF | TGTGCCAGCAGCTTCGCTCCCGGGACTTCCTACGAGCAGTACTTC
TRBJ2-1 | - | 14 | - | TRBV11-1 | CASSPTRINNEQFF | TGTGCCAGCAGCCCTACGCGCATCAACAATGAGCAGTTCTTC
TRBJ2-7 | - | 15 | TRBD1 | TRBV4-1 | CASSQDRAGGYEQYF | TGCGCCAGCAGCCAAGATCGGGCAGGGGGCTACGAGCAGTACTTC